The 29 T cell receptor beta chains listed next were all sequenced from one sample in a study of blood T cell repertoires in COVID-19. TCRdb's table, derived via immunoSEQ multiplex PCR, lists solely in-frame clones and lacks some. The sample shows under 120,000 clones, about 75% of them seen only once. The sample taken for sequencing was peripheral blood. The receptors originated from a man older than 75 with acute or convalescent COVID-19.

This clone has more than one count but fewer than ten. The chain joins TRBV19 to TRBJ2-7; D possibly corresponds to TRBD1 (5 bases). V was clipped by 2 bases and J by 6 bases, with 11 bases between them. This CDR3 spans 13 amino acids. Looked up from germline, CDR1 is LNHDA and CDR2 is SQIVND (reference sequence). The CDR3 DNA reads TGTGCCAGTAGTATAAGGTTTGGGGCCGAGCAGTACTTC. Protein product: CASSIRFGAEQYF.

V usage is TRBV4-3 and J usage is TRBJ2-1; 14 bases align to TRBD2. V gave up 4 bases and J gave up 9 bases; unmatched junction bases: 8. The CDR3 totals 16 residues. CDR1 and CDR2 (germline): LGHNA, YSLEER. The DNA of the CDR3 is TGCGCCAGCAGCCCCCAGACTAGCGGGAGGGGTAGTGAGCAGTTCTTC. This sequence encodes CASSPQTSGRGSEQFF.

V and J are TRBV9 and TRBJ1-4; a weak D match, TRBD1 (5 bases). CDR1 and CDR2 from the germline V gene are SGDLS and YYNGEE. This CDR3 has 15 residues. V was trimmed by 3 bases and J by 7 bases, leaving 16 bases between them. The CDR3 DNA reads as TGTGCCAGCAGCGCAAGCCCACAGGAGGGTGAAAAACTGTTTTTT. Translated, it gives CASSASPQEGEKLFF.

This chain joins TRBV29-1 and TRBJ1-5; tentative D call: TRBD1 (5 bases). CDR1 and CDR2 (germline): SQVTM, ANQGSEA. Trimming removed 4 bases from V and 4 bases from J, with 11 bases in between. The CDR3 is 13 amino acids. CDR3 residues: CSVARAENQPQHF. The DNA of the CDR3 is TGCAGCGTTGCCAGGGCTGAAAATCAGCCCCAGCATTTT.

This clone appeared a few times. The J gene is TRBJ2-7, the V gene TRBV11-2; 8 nucleotides agree with TRBD2. The J segment lost 6 bases and the V segment lost 6 bases, leaving 10 bases of the junction unmatched. Germline lookup yields CDR1 SGHAT and CDR2 FQNNGV. The length of the CDR3 is 14 residues. The CDR3, as DNA: TGTGCCAGCAGAACCCCGGGAGGGCTTTCCGAGCAGTACTTC. Translated, it gives CASRTPGGLSEQYF. The whole variable domain, remainder taken from reference TRBV11-2 and TRBJ2-7, is EAGVAQSPRYKIIEKRQSVAFWCNPISGHATLYWYQQILGQGPKLLIQFQNNGVVDDSQLPKDRFSAERLKGVDSTLKIQPAKLEDSAVYLCASRTPGGLSEQYFGPGTRLTVT.

The chain is built from TRBV28 and TRBJ1-5; no definite D call. Trimming pared 2 bases from V and 3 bases from J, leaving 11 bases between. From germline, CDR1 is MDHEN and CDR2 SYDVKM. CDR3 length equals 15 residues. The chain's CDR3 is CASSLVNLVNQPQHF. DNA of the CDR3: TGTGCCAGCAGTTTAGTCAATCTAGTCAATCAGCCCCAGCATTTT.

V is TRBV28 and J is TRBJ1-2; D is ambiguous. This CDR3 has 13 residues. CDR1 and CDR2 from the germline V gene are MDHEN and SYDVKM. The V and J ends lost 5 bases and 0 bases respectively, with 7 bases between them. CDR3 sequence reads: CASSPSANYGYTF. The CDR3 nucleotides are TGTGCCAGCAGTCCCAGCGCTAACTATGGCTACACCTTC.

This rearrangement joins TRBV25-1 to TRBJ2-3; the match to TRBD2 covers 7 bases. With 2 bases clipped from V and 5 bases from J, the junction kept 1 base outside the gene matches. Germline V CDR1 and CDR2: MGHDK, SYGVNS. The length of the CDR3 is 13 residues. The CDR3: CASSETSEDTQYF. Written as DNA, the CDR3 is TGTGCCAGCAGTGAAACTAGCGAAGATACGCAGTATTTT.

The V gene is TRBV5-4, the J gene TRBJ1-2; TRBD1 aligns across 10 bases. There are 15 residues in the CDR3. Germline V lookup: CDR1 SGHNT, CDR2 YYREEE (reference sequence). V gave up 3 bases and J gave up 5 bases; unmatched junction bases: 7. CDR3 protein: CASSSGQGGPYGYTF. CDR3 DNA: TGTGCCAGCAGCTCCGGACAGGGGGGCCCTTATGGCTACACCTTC.

V and J are TRBV5-8 and TRBJ1-2, with D possibly matching TRBD1 (5 bases). CDR1 and CDR2 from the germline V gene are SGHTS and YDEGEE. This CDR3 has 12 residues. V was shortened by 4 bases and J by 6 bases, with 10 bases between the two germline ends. The DNA of the CDR3 is TGTGCCAGCAGCCGCGTGGGGCATGGCTACACCTTC. This translates into CASSRVGHGYTF. The whole variable domain, filled in from reference TRBV5-8 and TRBJ1-2, reads EAGVTQSPTHLIKTRGQQATLRCSPISGHTSVYWYQQALGLGLQFLLWYDEGEERNRGNFPPRFSGRQFPNYSSELNVNALELEDSALYLCASSRVGHGYTFGSGTRLTVV.

The chain joins TRBV19 to TRBJ2-1, with 7 bases identical to TRBD1. The junction had 5 bases not matched to a gene; V was cut back by 9 bases and J by 0 bases. CDR1 and CDR2 (germline): LNHDA, SQIVND (reference sequence). The CDR3 is made up of 14 amino acids. In DNA, the CDR3 is TGTGCCAGCACAGGGGACAGCTCCTACAATGAGCAGTTCTTC. Translating it yields CASTGDSSYNEQFF.

The V call is TRBV11-3, the J call TRBJ2-5, with TRBD1 identical over 10 bases. The CDR3 length is 15 residues. With 5 bases clipped from V and 4 bases from J, the junction kept 7 bases outside the gene matches. Looked up from germline, CDR1 is SGHNT and CDR2 is YENEEA. The DNA of the CDR3 is TGTGCCAGCAGCATAGGACAGGGGGGGCCAGAGACCCAGTACTTC. As protein: CASSIGQGGPETQYF.

The chain links TRBV2 to TRBJ2-7; TRBD1 is a possible D gene (5 bases). CDR1 is SNHLY, CDR2 FYNNEI, per germline. Trimming pared 7 bases from V and 2 bases from J, leaving 12 bases between. The CDR3 covers 13 residues. The CDR3 here is CASNGARTYEQYF. The CDR3 DNA reads TGTGCCAGCAATGGGGCCAGAACCTACGAGCAGTACTTC. Full variable domain (outside the CDR3, taken from reference TRBV2 and TRBJ2-7): EPEVTQTPSHQVTQMGQEVILRCVPISNHLYFYWYRQILGQKVEFLVSFYNNEISEKSEIFDDQFSVERPDGSNFTLKIRSTKLEDSAMYFCASNGARTYEQYFGPGTRLTVT.

The chain carries TRBV18 and TRBJ2-1; 7 bases fit TRBD1. The germline CDR1 and CDR2 sequences are KGHSH and LQKENI. The CDR3 contains 16 residues. V shed 6 bases, J shed 8 bases, and the junction held 16 bases outside the gene matches. CDR3 DNA: TGTGCCAGCTCCCAACAGGGGAGCGGAGTCCCCCATGAGCAGTTCTTC. Translation: CASSQQGSGVPHEQFF.

The rearrangement links TRBV9 to TRBJ2-3; tentatively, D is TRBD1 (6 bases). CDR1 is SGDLS and CDR2 is YYNGEE in the germline V gene. The V end was cut by 1 base, the J end by 2 bases, with 14 bases between. This CDR3 has 16 amino acids. CDR3 coding DNA: TGTGCCAGCAGCGTACATCAGGGGAACCCCACAGATACGCAGTATTTT. It translates to CASSVHQGNPTDTQYF.

V usage is TRBV5-1 and J usage is TRBJ2-3; 7 bases agree with TRBD1. Germline V gives CDR1 SGHRS, CDR2 YFSETQ. There are 15 residues in the CDR3. With 0 bases clipped from V and 1 base from J, the junction kept 2 bases outside the gene matches. CDR3 protein: CASSLEGGRTDTQYF. The CDR3 DNA reads TGCGCCAGCAGCTTGGAAGGGGGCCGCACAGATACGCAGTATTTT.

This rearrangement joins TRBV28 to TRBJ1-5, with D possibly TRBD1 on 6 matching bases. Germline CDR1 is MDHEN and CDR2 is SYDVKM. V was cut by 2 bases and J by 6 bases, with 14 bases left in between. The CDR3 has 15 amino acids. CDR3 sequence (DNA): TGTGCCAGCAGTTTACCTTCAGGGGATACTCAGCCCCAGCATTTT. Translation gives CASSLPSGDTQPQHF.

This clone was observed a handful of times. This chain joins TRBV2 and TRBJ1-1; D might be TRBD1 (5 bases). V lost 5 bases and J lost 1, with 8 bases in between. Germline CDR1 reads SNHLY; CDR2 reads FYNNEI. The CDR3 spans 13 residues. Here the CDR3 reads CASSLTGNTEAFF. CDR3 sequence (DNA): TGTGCCAGCAGTCTCACAGGGAACACTGAAGCTTTCTTT.

The chain has TRBV7-2 and TRBJ2-7; TRBD1 agrees at 7 bases. This CDR3 region has 14 residues. V was pared by 5 bases and J by 2 bases, with 6 bases of the junction left unmatched. CDR1 and CDR2 from the germline V gene are SGHTA and FQGNSA. The CDR3 here is CASSQWTGPYEQYF. In DNA form, the CDR3 reads TGTGCCAGCAGCCAGTGGACAGGCCCCTACGAGCAGTACTTC.

The CDR3 DNA reads as TGTGCCAGCAGCTTCATTTCTAAGAGGCGAACAGATACGCAGTATTTT. The encoded protein is CASSFISKRRTDTQYF. The rearrangement uses TRBV5-4 and TRBJ2-3, with no clear D. Germline CDR1 is SGHNT and CDR2 is YYREEE (reference sequence). Trimming shortened V by 2 bases and J by 3 bases, and 16 bases separated the two germline ends. The CDR3 has 16 residues.

This clone was observed once. The J gene is TRBJ2-1, the V gene TRBV27; 7 nucleotides line up with TRBD2. Germline values: CDR1 MNHEY, CDR2 SMNVEV (reference sequence). V trimming: 4 bases; J trimming: 2 bases; junction bases outside the gene matches: 2. The CDR3 is 14 amino acids. For the CDR3, the DNA is TGTGCCAGCAGTTACGGACTAGCCTACAATGAGCAGTTCTTC. Translated: CASSYGLAYNEQFF.

V usage is TRBV19 and J usage is TRBJ2-7; 13 positions match TRBD2. The CDR3 totals 17 residues. Germline CDR1 reads LNHDA; CDR2 reads SQIVND (reference sequence). J was trimmed by 3 bases and V by 0 bases; bases with no gene match: 5. CDR3 coding DNA: TGTGCCAGTAGTATAGACCCGGGACTAGCGGGAATCTACGAGCAGTACTTC. Encoded protein: CASSIDPGLAGIYEQYF.

The chain couples TRBV10-3 to TRBJ2-7; D may be TRBD1 (6 bases). This CDR3 region has 16 residues. V was clipped by 4 bases and J by 0 bases, with 16 bases between them. The germline gives CDR1 ENHRY, CDR2 SYGVKD. CDR3 in amino acids: CAISAPPDSLSYEQYF. Written as DNA, the CDR3 is TGTGCCATCAGTGCCCCGCCGGACAGCCTCTCCTACGAGCAGTACTTC.

This clone was picked up one time. The chain joins TRBV5-1 to TRBJ2-1; D is perhaps TRBD2 (6 bases). V was shortened by 3 bases and J by 8 bases, with 9 bases between the two germline ends. There are 12 residues in the CDR3. Germline lookup yields CDR1 SGHRS and CDR2 YFSETQ. The CDR3 DNA sequence: TGCGCCAGCAGCTGGGGGACTGATGAGCAGTTCTTC. Residues: CASSWGTDEQFF. Variable domain in full (rest from reference TRBV5-1 and TRBJ2-1): KAGVTQTPRYLIKTRGQQVTLSCSPISGHRSVSWYQQTPGQGLQFLFEYFSETQRNKGNFPGRFSGRQFSNSRSEMNVSTLELGDSALYLCASSWGTDEQFFGPGTRLTVL.

The rearrangement uses TRBV15 and TRBJ2-7; D is unclear. Germline V gene lookup returns CDR1 LNHNV and CDR2 YYDKDF (reference sequence). Trimming took 0 bases from V and 0 from J, leaving 3 bases between them. The CDR3 has 13 residues. Here the CDR3 reads CATSRDLSYEQYF. CDR3 bases: TGTGCCACCAGCAGAGATCTCTCCTACGAGCAGTACTTC.

The chain links TRBV28 to TRBJ1-3, with D possibly being TRBD1 (5 bases). This CDR3 has 17 amino acids. In germline, CDR1 is MDHEN, CDR2 SYDVKM. V lost 3 bases and J 1 base, leaving 16 bases between the germline ends. As DNA, the CDR3 is TGTGCCAGCAGTTTTGGGGGGTCCCCCACATCTGGAAACACCATATATTTT. Amino acids: CASSFGGSPTSGNTIYF.

This clone was seen only a few times. The J gene is TRBJ2-1, the V gene TRBV7-9, with 13 positions matching TRBD2. This CDR3 has 16 amino acids. The J segment lost 4 bases and the V segment lost 5 bases, leaving 5 bases of the junction unmatched. From germline, CDR1 is SEHNR and CDR2 FQNEAQ (reference sequence). The CDR3 region is CASSLSGLAGYNEQFF. In nucleotides, the CDR3 is TGTGCCAGCAGCCTCTCGGGACTAGCGGGGTACAATGAGCAGTTCTTC.

J is TRBJ2-1 and V is TRBV7-2, with D possibly matching TRBD2 (6 bases). The germline gives CDR1 SGHTA, CDR2 FQGNSA. This CDR3 comprises 13 residues. V was cut by 4 bases and J by 8 bases, with 12 bases left in between. In DNA, the CDR3 is TGTGCCAGCAGCTGGACTACTCCCTATGAGCAGTTCTTC. This encodes CASSWTTPYEQFF.

The chain recombines TRBV5-1 with TRBJ2-3; 7 bases are shared with TRBD2. V lost 3 bases to trimming and J lost 5 bases; unmatched junction nucleotides: 9. The CDR3 runs to 15 residues. Germline V gene sequence: CDR1 SGHRS, CDR2 YFSETQ. The DNA of the CDR3 is TGCGCCAGCAGCTCCCAGGGCGGGAGTGGAGATACGCAGTATTTT. Residues: CASSSQGGSGDTQYF.